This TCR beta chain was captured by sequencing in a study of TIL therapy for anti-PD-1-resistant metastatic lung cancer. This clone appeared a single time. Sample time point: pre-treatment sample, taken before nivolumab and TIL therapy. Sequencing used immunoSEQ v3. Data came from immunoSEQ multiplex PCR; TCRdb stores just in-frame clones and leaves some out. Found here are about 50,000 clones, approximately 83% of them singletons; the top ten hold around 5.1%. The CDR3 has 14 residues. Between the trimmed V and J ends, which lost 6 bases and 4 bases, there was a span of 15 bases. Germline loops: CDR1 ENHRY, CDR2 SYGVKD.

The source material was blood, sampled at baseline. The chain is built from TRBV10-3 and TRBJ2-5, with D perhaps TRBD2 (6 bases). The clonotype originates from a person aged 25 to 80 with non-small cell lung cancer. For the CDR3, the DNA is TGTGCCATCAGGGGGACGGGGGTACGAGAGACCCAGTACTTC. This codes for CAIRGTGVRETQYF.